Below are 9 T cell receptor beta chains sequenced from a single sample in a study of regulatory and conventional T cells in RAG deficiency. Data came from immunoSEQ multiplex PCR; TCRdb stores just in-frame clones and leaves some out. The sample shows about 30,000 clones, roughly 96% of them seen only once. Blood CD4+ CD25-low CD127-high conventional T cells supplied the genomic DNA template. These data also formed part of another study, on regulatory T cells. That source reports: Amplification used 52 TRBV primers and 13 TRBJ primers.

Sequenced input: CD25- CD4+ T cells sorted from blood. The receptors were gathered from a human donor in good health.

The chain is built from TRBV15 and TRBJ2-1, with D possibly matching TRBD2 (5 bases). This CDR3 is 15 amino acids long. CDR1 and CDR2 from the germline V gene are LNHNV and YYDKDF (reference sequence). The V and J ends lost 0 bases and 12 bases respectively, with 18 bases between them. The CDR3 reads CATSRERRRSGGQFF. CDR3 coding DNA: TGTGCCACCAGCAGAGAGCGACGGCGGAGCGGAGGGCAGTTCTTC.

This rearrangement joins TRBV6-1 to TRBJ1-6; a weak D match, TRBD1 (5 bases). With 7 bases removed from V and 5 bases from J, the gap between germline ends came to 15 bases. Germline CDR1 is MNHNS and CDR2 is SASEGT. The CDR3 totals 15 residues. The CDR3 bases are TGTGCCAGCACCTCCAGGGTTTTCGATAATTCACCCCTCCACTTT. As protein: CASTSRVFDNSPLHF.

The rearrangement links TRBV18 to TRBJ1-5, with D perhaps matching TRBD1 (6 bases). CDR3 length: 13 amino acids. Germline assignment: CDR1 KGHSH and CDR2 LQKENI. The ends were cut back, 6 bases at V and 7 bases at J, with 13 bases in the middle. For the CDR3, the DNA is TGTGCCAGCTCGGGAACAGGGACCCAGCCCCAGCATTTT. It translates to CASSGTGTQPQHF.

V and J are TRBV4-1 and TRBJ2-7; 8 bases match TRBD1. V dropped 0 bases and J dropped 3; count of bases not matched to a gene: 4. The CDR3 covers 15 residues. The V gene's germline CDR1 is MGHRA and CDR2 YSYEKL. In DNA, the CDR3 is TGCGCCAGCAGCCAAGATGGACAGGGTCTCTACGAGCAGTACTTC. Its protein is CASSQDGQGLYEQYF.

This chain links TRBV7-3 with TRBJ1-1; D is ambiguous. Trimming left V 5 bases short and J 2 bases short, with 21 bases between. This CDR3 is built from 17 residues. Germline V gene data show CDR1 as SGHTA and CDR2 as FQGTGA. CDR3 region: CASSLEGFGNVNTEAFF. The CDR3, as DNA: TGTGCCAGCAGCCTAGAGGGTTTTGGAAACGTAAACACTGAAGCTTTCTTT. Looking up the rest from reference TRBV7-3 and TRBJ1-1 gives the full variable domain: GAGVSQTPSNKVTEKGKYVELRCDPISGHTALYWYRQSLGQGPEFLIYFQGTGAADDSGLPNDRFFAVRPEGSVSTLKIQRTERGDSAVYLCASSLEGFGNVNTEAFFGQGTRLTVV.

The rearrangement links TRBV5-1 to TRBJ1-6, with D tentatively TRBD1 (6 bases). This CDR3 is 16 amino acids long. Trimming removed 2 bases from V and 10 bases from J, with 19 bases in between. Looked up from germline, CDR1 is SGHRS and CDR2 is YFSETQ. In DNA, the CDR3 is TGCGCCAGCAGCTTTACGGGGCCAGGGGCTCAATCACCCCTCCACTTT. Translation: CASSFTGPGAQSPLHF.

This clone was picked up one time. J is TRBJ2-3 and V is TRBV7-6; 7 bases line up with TRBD2. The length of the CDR3 is 12 residues. Germline V gene sequence: CDR1 SGHVS, CDR2 FNYEAQ. Losses at the gene ends were 3 bases for V and 7 bases for J; bases not matched to a gene: 1. Written as DNA, the CDR3 is TGTGCCAGCAGCTTCGGGGGGAATACGCAGTATTTT. The encoded protein is CASSFGGNTQYF.

V usage is TRBV7-2 and J usage is TRBJ2-7; D is perhaps TRBD1 (6 bases). CDR1 and CDR2 (germline): SGHTA, FQGNSA. V shed 1 base and J shed 7 bases, with 11 bases lying between them. CDR3 length: 13 amino acids. The CDR3 spells CASSLGWGLEQYF. The DNA of the CDR3 is TGTGCCAGCAGCTTAGGGTGGGGGCTGGAGCAGTACTTC.

The chain couples TRBV7-9 to TRBJ1-1; 8 positions agree with TRBD1. Germline loops: CDR1 SEHNR, CDR2 FQNEAQ (reference sequence). CDR3 length equals 14 residues. J was trimmed by 4 bases and V by 5 bases; bases with no gene match: 6. The DNA for the CDR3 is TGTGCCAGCAGCCCGGACAGGGTGATCACTGAAGCTTTCTTT. Its translation: CASSPDRVITEAFF.